Listed below are T cell receptor beta chains from one sample, sequenced in a study of T-cell memory formation after mild COVID-19. TCRdb ran MiXCR on the 5' RACE reads and lists one entry per CDR3 protein. The profile shows 190,000 or so distinct CDR3 sequences, 20% to 25% of them singletons. The material sequenced was PBMCs or a T cell subset sorted from them (not recorded which). The receptor set was obtained from an adult woman who had mild COVID-19 (a few samples of this study predate the infection). Cell type and time point are not known. Each CDR3 is given with its conserved first and last residue. A D gene is named only where the DNA matches it firmly. Expanded clones get a size class; other rows say once, few or many, or leave the size out.

>TRBJ2-7|-|12|-|TRBV7-8
CASSYPSYEQYF
TGTGCCAGCAGCTACCCCTCATACGAGCAGTACTTC
>TRBJ2-1|-|15|-|TRBV12-3/TRBV12-4
CASSFGAGSYNEQFF
TGTGCCAGCAGTTTTGGAGCGGGCTCCTACAATGAGCAGTTCTTC
>TRBJ1-5|-|12|-|TRBV15
CATSNDHQPQHF
TGTGCCACCAGCAACGATCATCAGCCCCAGCATTTT
>TRBJ1-5|-|15|-|TRBV7-6
CASSLYWDSNQPQHF
TGTGCCAGCAGCTTATATTGGGATAGCAATCAGCCCCAGCATTTT
>TRBJ2-7|-|15|few|TRBV19
CASSYADGRSYEQYF
TGTGCCAGTAGTTACGCCGACGGGAGATCCTACGAGCAGTACTTC
>TRBJ2-1|TRBD2|15|few|TRBV4-1
CASSPAGGDYNEQFF
TGCGCCAGCAGCCCAGCTGGGGGGGACTACAATGAGCAGTTCTTC
>TRBJ1-2|-|17|few|TRBV9
CASSASREGPSNYGYTF
TGTGCCAGCAGCGCTAGTCGGGAGGGGCCCTCAAACTATGGCTACACCTTC
>TRBJ2-1|-|12|-|TRBV9
CASGSPNNEQFF
TGTGCCAGCGGGAGCCCAAACAATGAGCAGTTCTTC
>TRBJ2-3|TRBD1|15|few|TRBV7-9
CASSLDTGTADTQYF
TGTGCCAGCAGCTTAGACACCGGGACAGCAGATACGCAGTATTTT
>TRBJ1-2|TRBD1|18|few|TRBV4-1
CASSQDSVFGTDSYGYTF
TGCGCCAGCAGCCAAGATTCTGTATTTGGGACAGACTCCTATGGCTACACCTTC
>TRBJ2-5|-|14|few|TRBV20-1
CSARGREDQETQYF
TGCAGTGCTAGGGGTAGGGAGGATCAAGAGACCCAGTACTTC
>TRBJ1-5|-|17|-|TRBV4-1
CASSQRGVPEANQPQHF
TGCGCCAGCAGCCAAAGGGGGGTCCCAGAAGCAAATCAGCCCCAGCATTTT
>TRBJ2-7|-|15|few|TRBV20-1
CSAARDTESSYEQYF
TGCAGTGCGGCTAGGGACACTGAAAGCTCCTACGAGCAGTACTTC
>TRBJ2-1|TRBD2|15|few|TRBV4-1
CASSPAGGFYNEQFF
TGCGCCAGCAGCCCCGCGGGGGGATTCTACAATGAGCAGTTCTTC
>TRBJ2-3|-|14|-|TRBV20-1
CSARDRPAGDTQYF
TGCAGTGCTAGAGATCGTCCCGCGGGAGATACGCAGTATTTT
>TRBJ1-2|-|13|-|TRBV15
CATSGGLDMGYTF
TGTGCCACCAGCGGAGGTCTGGATATGGGCTACACCTTC
>TRBJ2-7|TRBD2|15|many|TRBV7-2
CASSLGLAGGVEQYF
TGTGCCAGCAGCTTAGGACTAGCGGGAGGGGTAGAGCAGTACTTC
>TRBJ2-7|-|14|few|TRBV7-2
CASSSVNQPNEQYF
TGTGCCAGCAGCTCCGTTAACCAGCCCAACGAGCAGTACTTC
>TRBJ2-3|-|11|-|TRBV12-3/TRBV12-4
CASTRGDTQYF
TGTGCCAGCACCAGGGGAGATACGCAGTATTTT
>TRBJ2-1|-|10|few|TRBV7-9
CASKSDEQFF
TGTGCCAGCAAGTCGGATGAGCAGTTCTTC
>TRBJ2-2|-|15|-|TRBV12-3/TRBV12-4
CASSFIWGSTGELFF
TGTGCCAGCAGTTTTATCTGGGGCAGCACCGGGGAGCTGTTTTTT
>TRBJ2-1|TRBD1|16|-|TRBV7-6
CASSFGQASSYNEQFF
TGTGCCAGCAGCTTCGGACAGGCAAGCTCCTACAATGAGCAGTTCTTC
>TRBJ2-3|-|13|few|TRBV15
CATSSKFADTQYF
TGTGCCACCAGCAGTAAGTTCGCAGATACGCAGTATTTT
>TRBJ2-3|-|15|-|TRBV4-3
CASSQTNWDTDTQYF
TGCGCCAGCAGCCAAACTAATTGGGACACAGATACGCAGTATTTT
>TRBJ1-2|-|16|once|TRBV9
CASSGWTQLSFYGYTF
TGTGCCAGCAGCGGATGGACACAACTTTCTTTCTATGGCTACACCTTC
>TRBJ2-7|TRBD1|17|few|TRBV5-1
CASSLALGQGTSYEQYF
TGCGCCAGCAGCTTGGCTTTGGGACAGGGTACCTCCTACGAGCAGTACTTC
>TRBJ2-1|TRBD2|19|-|TRBV5-5
CASSPGLPGLAGEGNEQFF
TGTGCCAGCAGCCCTGGCCTGCCGGGACTAGCGGGAGAAGGGAATGAGCAGTTCTTC
>TRBJ2-7|-|12|-|TRBV5-5
CASSLVLGEQYF
TGTGCCAGCAGCTTGGTTCTAGGCGAGCAGTACTTC
>TRBJ2-1|-|14|few|TRBV27
CASSPFDSYNEQFF
TGTGCCAGCAGTCCCTTTGACAGCTACAATGAGCAGTTCTTC
>TRBJ2-7|-|15|-|TRBV20-1
CSARDPRHRSYEQYF
TGCAGTGCTAGAGATCCCCGTCACAGATCCTACGAGCAGTACTTC
>TRBJ2-2|TRBD2|17|few|TRBV7-9
CASSAPLAGENTGELFF
TGTGCCAGCAGCGCACCCTTAGCGGGGGAAAACACCGGGGAGCTGTTTTTT
>TRBJ2-3|TRBD2|16|-|TRBV29-1
CSVVVLAGVYTDTQYF
TGCAGCGTTGTAGTTCTAGCGGGAGTATACACAGATACGCAGTATTTT
>TRBJ2-1|-|14|few|TRBV5-1
CASSLEQGWLEQFF
TGCGCCAGCAGCTTGGAGCAGGGTTGGTTAGAGCAGTTCTTC
>TRBJ1-1|-|13|-|TRBV30
CAWSVMPNTEAFF
TGTGCCTGGAGTGTAATGCCGAACACTGAAGCTTTCTTT
>TRBJ1-2|-|15|-|TRBV4-3
CASSQGWQGLYGYTF
TGCGCCAGCAGCCAGGGGTGGCAGGGACTGTATGGCTACACCTTC
>TRBJ2-7|-|13|-|TRBV27
CASSLSTVGEQYF
TGTGCCAGCAGTTTATCGACAGTCGGCGAGCAGTACTTC
>TRBJ1-1|TRBD1|14|-|TRBV7-6
CASSRTGANTEAFF
TGTGCCAGCAGCCGTACAGGGGCGAACACTGAAGCTTTCTTT
>TRBJ1-2|-|15|-|TRBV6-2/TRBV6-3
CASSYVPPWGYGYTF
TGTGCCAGCAGTTATGTCCCTCCGTGGGGCTATGGCTACACCTTC
>TRBJ1-2|-|15|-|TRBV20-1
CSATTALDSFGGYTF
TGCAGTGCTACAACAGCCCTTGACTCGTTCGGTGGCTACACCTTC
>TRBJ2-5|TRBD2|18|-|TRBV5-6
CASSLPGLAGGYQETQYF
TGTGCCAGCAGCTTGCCGGGACTAGCGGGAGGGTACCAAGAGACCCAGTACTTC
>TRBJ1-2|-|13|-|TRBV9
CASSQPSGYGYTF
TGTGCCAGCAGCCAGCCGAGTGGCTATGGCTACACCTTC
>TRBJ2-1|-|14|-|TRBV11-3
CASSLEQTGNEQFF
TGTGCCAGCAGCTTAGAGCAGACGGGGAATGAGCAGTTCTTC
>TRBJ1-2|-|16|few|TRBV6-1
CASSELSRVIYYGYTF
TGTGCCAGCAGTGAACTGAGCAGGGTGATTTACTATGGCTACACCTTC